The 5 T cell receptor beta chains presented below share a single source sample, sequenced in a study of blood T cell repertoires in COVID-19. TCRdb's table, derived via immunoSEQ multiplex PCR, lists solely in-frame clones and lacks some. This repertoire shows around 130,000 clones, over 75% found once; its top ten account for about 4.5%. Material for sequencing was peripheral blood. The origin of the receptors is a woman between 65 and 79 years old with acute or convalescent COVID-19.

The gene calls are TRBV13 and TRBJ2-7, with 9 positions matching TRBD2. V trimming: 4 bases; J trimming: 2 bases; junction bases outside the gene matches: 9. This CDR3 spans 16 amino acids. CDR1 is PRHDT and CDR2 is FYEKMQ in the germline V gene (reference sequence). The chain's CDR3 is CASSSRLADSTYEQYF. The CDR3 DNA sequence: TGTGCCAGCAGCTCCCGACTAGCGGACTCTACCTACGAGCAGTACTTC. Based on the CDR3 plus reference TRBV13 and TRBJ2-7, the full variable domain is AAGVIQSPRHLIKEKRETATLKCYPIPRHDTVYWYQQGPGQDPQFLISFYEKMQSDKGSIPDRFSAQQFSDYHSELNMSSLELGDSALYFCASSSRLADSTYEQYFGPGTRLTVT.

This clone was seen only a few times. This sequence joins TRBV28 and TRBJ2-7; maybe TRBD2 (7 bases). The V end lost 2 bases, the J end lost 0 bases, and 11 bases lay between the germline ends. Germline CDR1 MDHEN, CDR2 SYDVKM. CDR3 length: 15 amino acids. CDR3 protein: CASSLAGASSYEQYF. The CDR3, as DNA: TGTGCCAGCAGTTTAGCGGGGGCGAGCTCCTACGAGCAGTACTTC.

The gene calls are TRBV6-1 and TRBJ1-2; TRBD1 agrees at 8 bases. Germline V lookup: CDR1 MNHNS, CDR2 SASEGT. There are 16 residues in the CDR3. V lost 3 bases to trimming and J lost 1 base; unmatched junction nucleotides: 7. CDR3 bases: TGTGCCAGCAGTGAGGACAGGGTTCGTCGTAACTATGGCTACACCTTC. As protein: CASSEDRVRRNYGYTF.

V is TRBV7-9 and J is TRBJ2-5, with 11 bases matching TRBD1. The V gene's germline CDR1 is SEHNR and CDR2 FQNEAQ (reference sequence). The CDR3 runs 15 residues. Unmatched junction bases numbered 9, after V lost 7 bases and J lost 5 bases. CDR3 coding DNA: TGTGCCAGCACCGCCGGACAGGGGGCTCGTGAGACCCAGTACTTC. The encoded protein is CASTAGQGARETQYF. The variable domain in full, with the rest retrieved from reference TRBV7-9 and TRBJ2-5, is DTGVSQNPRHKITKRGQNVTFRCDPISEHNRLYWYRQTLGQGPEFLTYFQNEAQLEKSRLLSDRFSAERPKGSFSTLEIQRTEQGDSAMYLCASTAGQGARETQYFGPGTRLLVL.

The chain joins TRBV20-1 to TRBJ1-2; no clear D. Germline V gene sequence: CDR1 DFQATT, CDR2 SNEGSKA (reference sequence). The CDR3 loop spans 11 amino acids. The V and J ends lost 4 bases and 4 bases respectively, with 7 bases between them. This chain's CDR3 is CSAKGSYGYTF. CDR3 DNA sequence: TGCAGTGCTAAAGGGAGCTATGGCTACACCTTC.